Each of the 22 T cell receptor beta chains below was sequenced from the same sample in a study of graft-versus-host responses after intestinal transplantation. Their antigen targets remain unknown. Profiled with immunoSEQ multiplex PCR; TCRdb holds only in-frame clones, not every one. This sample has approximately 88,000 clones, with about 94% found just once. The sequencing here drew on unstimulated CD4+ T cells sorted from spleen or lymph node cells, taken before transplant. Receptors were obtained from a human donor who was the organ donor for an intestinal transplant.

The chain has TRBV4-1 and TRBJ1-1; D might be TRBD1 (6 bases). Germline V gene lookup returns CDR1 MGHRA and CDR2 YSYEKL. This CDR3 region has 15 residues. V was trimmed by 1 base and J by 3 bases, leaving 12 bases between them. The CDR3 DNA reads TGCGCCAGCAGCCAAGCTAGGGGGGTCGACACTGAAGCTTTCTTT. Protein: CASSQARGVDTEAFF.

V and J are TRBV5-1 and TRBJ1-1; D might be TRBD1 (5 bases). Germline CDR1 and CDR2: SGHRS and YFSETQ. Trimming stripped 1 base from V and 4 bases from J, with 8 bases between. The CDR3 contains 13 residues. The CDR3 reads CASSLSGGTEAFF. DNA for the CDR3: TGCGCCAGCAGCTTGAGCGGGGGCACTGAAGCTTTCTTT.

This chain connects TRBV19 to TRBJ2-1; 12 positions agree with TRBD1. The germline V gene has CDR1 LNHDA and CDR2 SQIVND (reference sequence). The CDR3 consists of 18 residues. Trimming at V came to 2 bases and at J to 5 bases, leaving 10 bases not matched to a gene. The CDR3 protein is CASSITSWGQGAHNEQFF. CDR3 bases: TGTGCCAGTAGTATAACCAGTTGGGGACAGGGGGCCCACAATGAGCAGTTCTTC.

The CDR3 is CAIGDDSNQPQHF. In DNA, the CDR3 is TGTGCCATCGGGGACGATAGCAATCAGCCCCAGCATTTT. The rearrangement uses TRBV10-3 and TRBJ1-5, with D possibly TRBD1 on 5 matching bases. Per the germline V gene, CDR1 is ENHRY and CDR2 is SYGVKD. V was trimmed by 8 bases and J by 0 bases, leaving 8 bases between them. The CDR3 is 13 residues long.

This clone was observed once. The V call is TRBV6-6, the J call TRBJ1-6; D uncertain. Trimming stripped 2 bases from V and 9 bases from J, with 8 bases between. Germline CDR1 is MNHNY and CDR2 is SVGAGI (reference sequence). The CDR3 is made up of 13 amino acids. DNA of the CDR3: TGTGCCAGCAGTTACGGCTCGAGTTCACCCCTCCACTTT. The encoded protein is CASSYGSSSPLHF.

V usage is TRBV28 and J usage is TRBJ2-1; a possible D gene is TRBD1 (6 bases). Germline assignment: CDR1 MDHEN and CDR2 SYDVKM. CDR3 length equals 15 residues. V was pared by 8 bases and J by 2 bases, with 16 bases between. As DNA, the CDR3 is TGTGCCAGCCGGCTGAAACAGGGACCCTACAATGAGCAGTTCTTC. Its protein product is CASRLKQGPYNEQFF.

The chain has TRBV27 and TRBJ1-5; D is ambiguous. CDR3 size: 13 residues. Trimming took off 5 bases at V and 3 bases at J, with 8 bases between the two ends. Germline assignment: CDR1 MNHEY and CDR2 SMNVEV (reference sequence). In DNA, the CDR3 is TGTGCCAGCAGTCCCTCAACCAATCAGCCCCAGCATTTT. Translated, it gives CASSPSTNQPQHF.

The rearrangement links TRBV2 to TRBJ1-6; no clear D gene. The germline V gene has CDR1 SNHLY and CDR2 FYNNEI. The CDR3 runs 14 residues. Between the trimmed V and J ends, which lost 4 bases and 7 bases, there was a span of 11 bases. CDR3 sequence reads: CASSVAAGNSPLHF. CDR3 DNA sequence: TGTGCCAGCAGTGTCGCAGCGGGAAATTCACCCCTCCACTTT.

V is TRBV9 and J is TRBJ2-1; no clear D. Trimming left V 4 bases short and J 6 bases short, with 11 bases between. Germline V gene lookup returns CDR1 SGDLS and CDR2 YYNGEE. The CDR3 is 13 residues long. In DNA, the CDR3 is TGTGCCAGCAGCTTAGGACCGATCAATGAGCAGTTCTTC. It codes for CASSLGPINEQFF.

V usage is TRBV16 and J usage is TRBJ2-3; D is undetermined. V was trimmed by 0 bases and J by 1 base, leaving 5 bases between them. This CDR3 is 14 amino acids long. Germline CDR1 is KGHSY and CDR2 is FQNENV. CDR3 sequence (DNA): TGTGCCAGCAGCCAATCGGGTCGCACAGATACGCAGTATTTT. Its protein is CASSQSGRTDTQYF.

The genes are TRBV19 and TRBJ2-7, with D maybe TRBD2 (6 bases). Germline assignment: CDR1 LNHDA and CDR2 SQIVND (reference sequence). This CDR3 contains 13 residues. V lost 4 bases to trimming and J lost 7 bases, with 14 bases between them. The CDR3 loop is CASSTSNRGEQYF. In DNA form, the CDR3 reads TGTGCCAGTAGTACTAGTAACCGGGGGGAGCAGTACTTC. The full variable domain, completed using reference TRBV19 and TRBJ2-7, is DGGITQSPKYLFRKEGQNVTLSCEQNLNHDAMYWYRQDPGQGLRLIYYSQIVNDFQKGDIAEGYSVSREKKESFPLTVTSAQKNPTAFYLCASSTSNRGEQYFGPGTRLTVT.

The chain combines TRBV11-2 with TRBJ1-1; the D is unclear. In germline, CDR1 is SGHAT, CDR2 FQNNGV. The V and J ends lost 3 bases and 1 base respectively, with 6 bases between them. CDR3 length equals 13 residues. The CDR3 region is CASSFEGNTEAFF. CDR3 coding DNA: TGTGCCAGCAGCTTTGAGGGGAACACTGAAGCTTTCTTT.

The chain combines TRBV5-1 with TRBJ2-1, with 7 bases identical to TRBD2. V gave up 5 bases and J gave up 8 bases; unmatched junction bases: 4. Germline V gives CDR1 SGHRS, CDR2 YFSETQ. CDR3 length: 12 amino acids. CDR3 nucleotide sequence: TGCGCCAGCAGTCAGCGGGGTCATGAGCAGTTCTTC. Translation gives CASSQRGHEQFF.

The CDR3 here is CASAAGKQETQYF. The CDR3, as DNA: TGTGCCTCGGCCGCAGGGAAACAAGAGACCCAGTACTTC. The chain recombines TRBV10-3 with TRBJ2-5; D is possibly TRBD1 (5 bases). The germline gives CDR1 ENHRY, CDR2 SYGVKD. The CDR3 length is 13 residues. V gave up 11 bases and J gave up 2 bases, with 15 bases separating them.

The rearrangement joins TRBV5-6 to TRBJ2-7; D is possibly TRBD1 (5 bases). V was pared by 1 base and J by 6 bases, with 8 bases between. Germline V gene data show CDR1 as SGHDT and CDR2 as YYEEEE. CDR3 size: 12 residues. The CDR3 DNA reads TGTGCCAGCAGCTTGAGCAGGGCCGAGCAGTACTTC. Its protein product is CASSLSRAEQYF.

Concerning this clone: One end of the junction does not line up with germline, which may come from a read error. CDR3 sequence reads: CASTLPPHSNEQFF. In nucleotides, the CDR3 is TGTGCCAGCACCTTACCACCCCATAGCAATGAGCAGTTCTTC. The chain joins TRBV11-2 to TRBJ2-1; D gene ambiguous. The CDR3 has 14 residues. Germline CDR1 reads SGHAT; CDR2 reads FQNNGV.

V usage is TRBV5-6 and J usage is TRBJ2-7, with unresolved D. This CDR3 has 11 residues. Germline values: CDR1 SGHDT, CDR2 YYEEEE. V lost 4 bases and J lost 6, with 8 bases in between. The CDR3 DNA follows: TGTGCCAGCAGCGGGTCGGGCGAGCAGTACTTC. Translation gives CASSGSGEQYF.

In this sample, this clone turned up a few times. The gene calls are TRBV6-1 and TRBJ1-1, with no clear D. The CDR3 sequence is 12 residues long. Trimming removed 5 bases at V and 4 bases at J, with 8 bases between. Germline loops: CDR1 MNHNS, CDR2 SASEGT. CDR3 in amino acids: CASSFWGTEAFF. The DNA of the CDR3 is TGTGCCAGCAGTTTTTGGGGCACTGAAGCTTTCTTT.

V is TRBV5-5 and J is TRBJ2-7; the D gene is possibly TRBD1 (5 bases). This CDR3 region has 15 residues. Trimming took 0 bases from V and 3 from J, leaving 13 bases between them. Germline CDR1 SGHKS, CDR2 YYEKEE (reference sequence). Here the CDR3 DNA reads TGTGCCAGCAGCTTGGACCCAGGGCTCAACTACGAGCAGTACTTC. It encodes CASSLDPGLNYEQYF.

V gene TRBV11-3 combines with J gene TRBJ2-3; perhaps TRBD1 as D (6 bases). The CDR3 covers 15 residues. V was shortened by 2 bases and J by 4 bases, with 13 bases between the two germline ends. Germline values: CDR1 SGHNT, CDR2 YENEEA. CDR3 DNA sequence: TGTGCCAGCAGCTTAATTGGGGGCCCATCAGATACGCAGTATTTT. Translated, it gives CASSLIGGPSDTQYF.

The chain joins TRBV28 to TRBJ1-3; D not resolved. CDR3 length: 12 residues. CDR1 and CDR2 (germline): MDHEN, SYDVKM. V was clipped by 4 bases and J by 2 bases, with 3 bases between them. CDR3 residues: CASSSPGNTIYF. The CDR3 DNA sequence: TGTGCCAGCAGTTCGCCTGGAAACACCATATATTTT.

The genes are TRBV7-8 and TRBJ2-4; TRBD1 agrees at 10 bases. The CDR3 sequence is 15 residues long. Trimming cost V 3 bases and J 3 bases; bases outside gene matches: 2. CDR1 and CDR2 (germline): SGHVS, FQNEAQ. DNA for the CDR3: TGTGCCAGCAGCTTCGGACAGGGGGACAAAAACATTCAGTACTTC. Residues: CASSFGQGDKNIQYF.